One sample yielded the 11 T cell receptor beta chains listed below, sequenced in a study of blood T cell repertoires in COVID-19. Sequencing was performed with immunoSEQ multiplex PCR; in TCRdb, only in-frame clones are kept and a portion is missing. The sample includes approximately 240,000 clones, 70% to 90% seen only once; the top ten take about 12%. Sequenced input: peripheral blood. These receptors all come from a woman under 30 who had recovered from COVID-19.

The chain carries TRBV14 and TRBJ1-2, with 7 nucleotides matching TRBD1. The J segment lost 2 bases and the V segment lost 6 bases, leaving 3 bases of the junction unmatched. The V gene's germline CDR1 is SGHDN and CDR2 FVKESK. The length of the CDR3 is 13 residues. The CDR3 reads CASSRDSNYGYTF. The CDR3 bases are TGTGCCAGCAGTCGGGACAGCAACTATGGCTACACCTTC. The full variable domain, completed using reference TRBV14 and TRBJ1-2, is EAGVTQFPSHSVIEKGQTVTLRCDPISGHDNLYWYRRVMGKEIKFLLHFVKESKQDESGMPNNRFLAERTGGTYSTLKVQPAELEDSGVYFCASSRDSNYGYTFGSGTRLTVV.

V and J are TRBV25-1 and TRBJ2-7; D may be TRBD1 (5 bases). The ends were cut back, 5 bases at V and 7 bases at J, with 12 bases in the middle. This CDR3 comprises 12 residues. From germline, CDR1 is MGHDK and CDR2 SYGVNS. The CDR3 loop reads CASSSQGREQYF. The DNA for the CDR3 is TGTGCCAGCAGTAGCCAGGGAAGGGAGCAGTACTTC.

The CDR3: CASSIRLGNTIYF. CDR3 nucleotide sequence: TGTGCCAGTAGTATCCGTCTTGGAAACACCATATATTTT. This sequence joins TRBV19 and TRBJ1-3; D unresolved. In germline, CDR1 is LNHDA, CDR2 SQIVND (reference sequence). V lost 3 bases and J lost 3, with 6 bases in between. The CDR3 loop spans 13 amino acids.

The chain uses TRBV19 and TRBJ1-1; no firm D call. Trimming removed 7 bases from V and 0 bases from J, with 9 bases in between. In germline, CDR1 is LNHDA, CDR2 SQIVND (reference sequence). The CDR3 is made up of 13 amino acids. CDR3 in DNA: TGTGCCAGTATGAGAACCATGAACACTGAAGCTTTCTTT. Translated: CASMRTMNTEAFF.

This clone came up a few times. Here the CDR3 reads CASYRSGLPRYNEQFF. CDR3 DNA: TGTGCCAGCTACCGATCGGGACTGCCGAGATACAATGAGCAGTTCTTC. The V call is TRBV27, the J call TRBJ2-1; TRBD2 is a possible D gene (6 bases). This CDR3 contains 16 residues. V lost 8 bases to trimming and J lost 4 bases, with 21 bases between them. The germline V gene encodes CDR1 MNHEY and CDR2 SMNVEV (reference sequence).

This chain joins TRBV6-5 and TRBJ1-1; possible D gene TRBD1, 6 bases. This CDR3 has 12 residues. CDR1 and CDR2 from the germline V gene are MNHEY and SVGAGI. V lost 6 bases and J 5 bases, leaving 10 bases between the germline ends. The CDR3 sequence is CASRQGWTEAFF. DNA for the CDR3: TGTGCCAGCAGACAGGGCTGGACTGAAGCTTTCTTT.

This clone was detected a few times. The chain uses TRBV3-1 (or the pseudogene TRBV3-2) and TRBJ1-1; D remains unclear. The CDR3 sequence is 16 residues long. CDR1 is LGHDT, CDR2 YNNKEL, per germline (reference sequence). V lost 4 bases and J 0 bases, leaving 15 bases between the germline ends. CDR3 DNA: TGTGCCAGCAGCCGCAAGGCAAGCGTACTGAACACTGAAGCTTTCTTT. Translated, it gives CASSRKASVLNTEAFF.

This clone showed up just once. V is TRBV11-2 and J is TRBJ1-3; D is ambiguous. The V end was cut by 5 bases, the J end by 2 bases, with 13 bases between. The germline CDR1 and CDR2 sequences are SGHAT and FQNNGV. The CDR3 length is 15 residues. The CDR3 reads CASSPSGLAGNTIYF. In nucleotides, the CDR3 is TGTGCCAGCAGCCCGTCTGGTTTAGCTGGAAACACCATATATTTT. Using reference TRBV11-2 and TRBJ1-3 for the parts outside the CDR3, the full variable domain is EAGVAQSPRYKIIEKRQSVAFWCNPISGHATLYWYQQILGQGPKLLIQFQNNGVVDDSQLPKDRFSAERLKGVDSTLKIQPAKLEDSAVYLCASSPSGLAGNTIYFGEGSWLTVV.

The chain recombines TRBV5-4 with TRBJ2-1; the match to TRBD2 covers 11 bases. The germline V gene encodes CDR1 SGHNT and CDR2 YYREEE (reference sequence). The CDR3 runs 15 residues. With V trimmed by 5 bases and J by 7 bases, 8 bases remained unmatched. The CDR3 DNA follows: TGTGCCAGCAGACCACTAGCGGGAGCACGGAATGAGCAGTTCTTC. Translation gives CASRPLAGARNEQFF.

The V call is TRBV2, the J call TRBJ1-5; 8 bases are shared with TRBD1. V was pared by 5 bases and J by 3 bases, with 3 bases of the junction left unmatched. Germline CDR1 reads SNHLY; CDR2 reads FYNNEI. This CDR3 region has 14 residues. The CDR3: CASSYRGINQPQHF. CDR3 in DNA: TGTGCCAGCAGTTACAGGGGGATCAATCAGCCCCAGCATTTT. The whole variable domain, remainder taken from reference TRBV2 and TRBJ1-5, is EPEVTQTPSHQVTQMGQEVILRCVPISNHLYFYWYRQILGQKVEFLVSFYNNEISEKSEIFDDQFSVERPDGSNFTLKIRSTKLEDSAMYFCASSYRGINQPQHFGDGTRLSIL.

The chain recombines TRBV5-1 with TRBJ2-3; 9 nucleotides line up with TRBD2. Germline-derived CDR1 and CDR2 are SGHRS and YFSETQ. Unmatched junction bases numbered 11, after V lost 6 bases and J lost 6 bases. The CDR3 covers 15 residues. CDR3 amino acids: CASTRWAGGPDTQYF. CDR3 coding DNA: TGCGCCAGCACCCGGTGGGCGGGAGGGCCGGATACGCAGTATTTT.